The clone carrying this T cell receptor (beta chain) has only a few counts. Its antigen remains unidentified. Bulk TCR libraries were made with methods that had been previously described and with listed TCR primers. TCRdb re-analysed the PCR reads in MiXCR, keeping a single row per CDR3 protein. Here the sample spans about 510,000 distinct CDR3 sequences, about a fifth being singletons. The data were obtained in a study of molecular identifiers for immune sequencing clone quantification. Points from the study as a whole: Over 97% of CMV-specific effector molecules, but under 1% of naive ones, were in clones above 20 copies.

Sorting was used to obtain naive CD8 T cells (CD8+CD4-CCR7+CD45RA+). The sequence was collected from a human donor in good health. Some libraries in this study had Jurkat cell RNA spiked in. Input material: naive CD8+ T cells from blood, with Jurkat cell RNA spiked in. Sample subset: FACS-sorted CD8+CD4-CCR7+CD45RA+ naive T cells.

The CDR3 reads CASSLAGGSLFFTF. The CDR3 nucleotides are TGCGCCAGCAGCTTGGCCGGGGGATCTTTATTCTTCACCTTC. The gene calls are TRBV5-1 and TRBJ1-2, with a tentative D call TRBD1 (5 bases). The germline V gene encodes CDR1 SGHRS and CDR2 YFSETQ. The CDR3 is made up of 14 amino acids. V lost 0 bases and J 13 bases, leaving 19 bases between the germline ends.